Each of the 29 T cell receptor beta chains below was sequenced from the same sample in a study of T and B cells in COVID-19 patients. Each TRB amplification used about 220-500 ng of genomic DNA from blood. BIOMED2 TRB-A/B primer pools were used in multiplex TRB PCR. TCRdb called the multiplex PCR reads again in MiXCR, with one record for every CDR3 protein. Of under 13,000 distinct CDR3 sequences in the sample, roughly 30% were seen once. Material: blood. These receptors all come from a human donor with active COVID-19.

This clonotype was observed a few times. CDR3 DNA sequence: TGTGCCAGCAGCTTAATAGCAACTAATGAAAAACTGTTTTTT. Translating it yields CASSLIATNEKLFF. The chain employs TRBV7-6 and TRBJ1-4; no reliable D call. Germline V gene data show CDR1 as SGHVS and CDR2 as FNYEAQ. The CDR3 runs to 14 residues. The germline V and J ends were trimmed by 2 bases and 0 bases, with 4 bases remaining between them.

By sample share, this clonotype is medium-sized. V is TRBV19 and J is TRBJ2-1; 9 bases fit TRBD1. This CDR3 has 15 amino acids. V was clipped by 5 bases and J by 6 bases; unmatched bases: 8. In germline, CDR1 is LNHDA, CDR2 SQIVND (reference sequence). The DNA of the CDR3 is TGTGCCAGTAGTGGGACCGGGACAGGGTCCAATGAGCAGTTCTTC. Translating it yields CASSGTGTGSNEQFF.

This clonotype is categorized as medium-sized (0.01 to 0.1%). The chain recombines TRBV29-1 with TRBJ1-1; D uncertain. This CDR3 is built from 12 residues. V was shortened by 5 bases and J by 0 bases, with 7 bases between the two germline ends. Germline lookup yields CDR1 SQVTM and CDR2 ANQGSEA. Here the CDR3 DNA reads TGCAGCGTTCCGGCGGTGAACACTGAAGCTTTCTTT. Translation: CSVPAVNTEAFF.

The rearrangement links TRBV6-5 to TRBJ1-4; D may be TRBD1 (6 bases). The CDR3 extends over 16 amino acids. Between the trimmed V and J ends, which lost 2 bases and 2 bases, there was a span of 12 bases. The germline V gene has CDR1 MNHEY and CDR2 SVGAGI. CDR3 nucleotide sequence: TGTGCCAGCAGTTACATGGGAGGGGGGACTAATGAAAAACTGTTTTTT. This sequence encodes CASSYMGGGTNEKLFF.

This clonotype has more than one count but fewer than ten. This chain uses TRBV12-3 or TRBV12-4 with TRBJ2-1; D is perhaps TRBD1 (6 bases). Trimming took 6 bases from V and 4 from J, leaving 13 bases between them. This CDR3 region has 14 residues. The CDR3 sequence is CASRTITGYNEQFF. The DNA for the CDR3 is TGTGCCAGCAGAACCATAACAGGGTACAATGAGCAGTTCTTC.

There are a few counts of this clonotype. The gene calls are TRBV20-1 and TRBJ2-2; D remains ambiguous. V was trimmed by 0 bases and J by 2 bases, leaving 1 base between them. The CDR3 loop spans 12 amino acids. From germline, CDR1 is DFQATT and CDR2 SNEGSKA (reference sequence). CDR3 in DNA: TGCAGTGCTAGAGATAACACCGGGGAGCTGTTTTTT. Translated: CSARDNTGELFF.

The V gene is TRBV20-1, the J gene TRBJ2-1; no definite D call. Germline CDR1 reads DFQATT; CDR2 reads SNEGSKA (reference sequence). Trimming cost V 0 bases and J 4 bases, with 10 bases left between them. The CDR3 sequence is 14 residues long. This CDR3 reads CSARDLTEYNEQFF. The CDR3 coding sequence is TGCAGTGCTAGAGATCTAACAGAGTACAATGAGCAGTTCTTC.

This clonotype is categorized as medium-sized. This chain joins TRBV30 and TRBJ2-7, with D maybe TRBD2 (5 bases). This CDR3 comprises 13 residues. V lost 0 bases and J 4 bases, leaving 10 bases between the germline ends. Looked up from germline, CDR1 is GTSNPN and CDR2 is SVGIG (reference sequence). As DNA, the CDR3 is TGTGCCTGGAGTGTTATTGGCGGGTACGAGCAGTACTTC. Residues: CAWSVIGGYEQYF. Together with reference TRBV30 and TRBJ2-7, the CDR3 gives the full variable domain: SQTIHQWPATLVQPVGSPLSLECTVEGTSNPNLYWYRQAAGRGLQLLFYSVGIGQISSEVPQNLSASRPQDRQFILSSKKLLLSDSGFYLCAWSVIGGYEQYFGPGTRLTVT.

This clonotype turned up a few times. The rearrangement uses TRBV12-3 or TRBV12-4 and TRBJ2-5; 9 nucleotides align to TRBD1. J lost 5 bases, V lost 7 bases, and 5 bases had no gene match. The CDR3 contains 13 residues. CDR3 loop: CASNRGLLETQYF. The CDR3 coding sequence is TGTGCCAGCAACAGGGGGCTTTTGGAGACCCAGTACTTC.

The chain links TRBV6-2 or TRBV6-3 to TRBJ1-1; a weak D match, TRBD1 (5 bases). Germline loops: CDR1 MNHEY, CDR2 SVGEGT. V was pared by 7 bases and J by 7 bases, with 13 bases between. The CDR3 has 12 amino acids. The CDR3 is CASTRDAGEAFF. For the CDR3, the DNA is TGTGCCAGCACCAGGGACGCTGGTGAAGCTTTCTTT.

By proportion, this clonotype is medium-sized (0.01 to 0.1%). The chain employs TRBV19 and TRBJ2-3; D is perhaps TRBD2 (6 bases). The V and J ends lost 6 bases and 2 bases respectively, with 15 bases between them. Germline lookup yields CDR1 LNHDA and CDR2 SQIVND (reference sequence). The CDR3 runs 15 residues. CDR3 in DNA: TGTGCCAGTAGAAGTACTAGCCCAAACACAGATACGCAGTATTTT. The encoded protein is CASRSTSPNTDTQYF.

As to this clonotype: A read error may produce the germline difference seen at one junction end. The chain recombines TRBV19 with TRBJ1-6; D unclear. This CDR3 region has 14 residues. In germline, CDR1 is LNHDA, CDR2 SQIVND (reference sequence). The chain's CDR3 is CAISIEALNSPLHF. DNA for the CDR3: TGTGCCATTAGTATAGAAGCCCTTAATTCACCCCTCCACTTT.

This clonotype was found a few times. The rearrangement uses TRBV18 and TRBJ2-5; D unresolved. The CDR3 is 13 residues long. V was trimmed by 5 bases and J by 1 base, leaving 8 bases between them. Germline-derived CDR1 and CDR2 are KGHSH and LQKENI. The CDR3 loop reads CASSSPGQETQYF. The CDR3 DNA sequence: TGTGCCAGCTCATCCCCGGGCCAAGAGACCCAGTACTTC.

By sample share, this clonotype is medium-sized. The chain links TRBV18 to TRBJ2-5; D gene unclear. CDR1 is KGHSH, CDR2 LQKENI, per germline. V lost 1 base to trimming and J lost 1 base, with 1 base between them. The CDR3 spans 12 residues. CDR3 in DNA: TGTGCCAGCTCACCACGCCAAGAGACCCAGTACTTC. Amino acids: CASSPRQETQYF.

This clonotype has just a few counts. The rearrangement uses TRBV18 and TRBJ1-3; D is perhaps TRBD1 (6 bases). The CDR3 totals 14 residues. V was clipped by 6 bases and J by 2 bases, with 11 bases between them. Germline CDR1 and CDR2: KGHSH and LQKENI. The CDR3 region is CASSSRTAGNTIYF. The DNA of the CDR3 is TGTGCCAGCTCGTCAAGGACAGCTGGAAACACCATATATTTT.

This clonotype counts as medium-sized. The V call is TRBV6-2 or TRBV6-3, the J call TRBJ1-6, with D uncertain. This CDR3 comprises 16 residues. The germline V and J ends were trimmed by 0 bases and 5 bases, with 11 bases remaining between them. Germline V gene sequence: CDR1 MNHEY, CDR2 SVGEGT. The CDR3 loop is CASSYSTGGDNSPLHF. The CDR3 DNA reads as TGTGCCAGCAGTTACTCGACGGGTGGTGATAATTCACCCCTCCACTTT.

This clonotype rates as medium-sized (0.01 to 0.1%). This sequence joins TRBV27 and TRBJ2-7; D may be TRBD1 or TRBD2 (5 bases each). The CDR3 runs to 15 residues. V lost 3 bases and J lost 2, with 14 bases in between. CDR1 is MNHEY, CDR2 SMNVEV, per germline (reference sequence). The CDR3 DNA sequence: TGTGCCAGCAGTTTCGGGGCAGGAGTAACCTACGAGCAGTACTTC. Translation gives CASSFGAGVTYEQYF.

The chain carries TRBV5-4 and TRBJ1-1; D gene uncertain. Trimming took 4 bases from V and 0 from J, leaving 10 bases between them. CDR3 length: 14 amino acids. Germline CDR1 reads SGHNT; CDR2 reads YYREEE (reference sequence). Here the CDR3 DNA reads TGTGCCAGCAGCCATGTGGAGCTGAACACTGAAGCTTTCTTT. It is translated as CASSHVELNTEAFF. The variable domain in full, completed from reference TRBV5-4 and TRBJ1-1, reads ETGVTQSPTHLIKTRGQQVTLRCSSQSGHNTVSWYQQALGQGPQFIFQYYREEENGRGNFPPRFSGLQFPNYSSELNVNALELDDSALYLCASSHVELNTEAFFGQGTRLTVV.

The chain recombines TRBV20-1 with TRBJ1-6; D is undetermined. This CDR3 has 12 residues. The V and J ends lost 1 base and 7 bases respectively, with 5 bases between them. Germline loops: CDR1 DFQATT, CDR2 SNEGSKA (reference sequence). CDR3 bases: TGCAGTGCTAGAGTCAGCAATTCACCCCTCCACTTT. Protein: CSARVSNSPLHF.

In its sample, this clonotype was seen a few times. The V call is TRBV30, the J call TRBJ1-1; 8 bases fit TRBD1. The length of the CDR3 is 14 residues. After removal of 2 bases from V and 1 base from J, the junction contained 3 bases not matched to a gene. The V gene's germline CDR1 is GTSNPN and CDR2 SVGIG (reference sequence). The CDR3 nucleotides are TGTGCCTGGAGTATAGGGACAGGGAACACTGAAGCTTTCTTT. It codes for CAWSIGTGNTEAFF.

The chain combines TRBV30 with TRBJ1-1, with D tentatively TRBD1 (5 bases). V lost 2 bases to trimming and J lost 1 base, with 8 bases between them. CDR1 is GTSNPN, CDR2 SVGIG, per germline (reference sequence). This CDR3 has 13 residues. The CDR3 loop reads CAWSIGGNTEAFF. CDR3 coding DNA: TGTGCCTGGAGTATTGGGGGGAACACTGAAGCTTTCTTT.

As regards this clonotype: A single base separates this from a much larger clone, so it may be a read error. The rearrangement links TRBV15 to TRBJ2-7; D ambiguous. CDR3 length equals 13 residues. Germline CDR1 reads LNHNV; CDR2 reads YYDKDF (reference sequence). CDR3 loop: CDTSRDKGYEQYF. The CDR3 nucleotides are TGTGACACCAGCAGAGATAAGGGCTACGAGCAGTACTTC.

This clonotype has only a few counts. The chain couples TRBV20-1 to TRBJ2-1; TRBD2 matches at 7 bases. V was clipped by 7 bases and J by 6 bases; unmatched bases: 18. The length of the CDR3 is 16 residues. Germline CDR1 and CDR2: DFQATT and SNEGSKA (reference sequence). The CDR3 DNA sequence: TGCAGTGGAAGGCAGGGAGGGGAGGGCAATCGCAATGAGCAGTTCTTC. Its protein is CSGRQGGEGNRNEQFF.

This clonotype is classed as medium-sized. The chain uses TRBV27 and TRBJ1-2; D unclear. Germline-derived CDR1 and CDR2 are MNHEY and SMNVEV (reference sequence). CDR3 length: 13 residues. V was clipped by 3 bases and J by 7 bases, with 12 bases between them. This chain's CDR3 is CASSLKGSGGYTF. CDR3 DNA: TGTGCCAGCAGTTTGAAGGGTTCTGGTGGCTACACCTTC.

This clonotype rates as medium-sized (0.01 to 0.1%). V gene TRBV5-6 combines with J gene TRBJ2-4; 9 nucleotides align to TRBD1. CDR3 length: 13 residues. Germline CDR1 and CDR2: SGHDT and YYEEEE. The junction had 6 bases not matched to a gene; V was cut back by 4 bases and J by 10 bases. The DNA of the CDR3 is TGTGCCAGCAGCGTCGACAGGGGGAGGATTCAGTACTTC. Its translation: CASSVDRGRIQYF.

The chain joins TRBV5-4 to TRBJ2-1; 11 bases align to TRBD2. The germline V gene encodes CDR1 SGHNT and CDR2 YYREEE (reference sequence). This CDR3 has 16 amino acids. Germline trimming cut 5 bases from V and 0 bases from J; bases unmatched to any gene: 4. As DNA, the CDR3 is TGTGCCAGCAGTCCTAGCGGGGGGAGCTCCTACAATGAGCAGTTCTTC. It is translated as CASSPSGGSSYNEQFF.

The table lists this clonotype with a few counts. The chain links TRBV20-1 to TRBJ1-6; the match to TRBD1 covers 8 bases. V gave up 6 bases and J gave up 6 bases; unmatched junction bases: 7. Germline CDR1 is DFQATT and CDR2 is SNEGSKA (reference sequence). This CDR3 is built from 14 residues. The CDR3 region is CSAPGTGPNSPLHF. Written as DNA, the CDR3 is TGCAGTGCGCCCGGGACAGGTCCTAATTCACCCCTCCACTTT.

This clonotype is medium-sized by share. This chain links TRBV19 with TRBJ2-5, with 10 bases matching TRBD1. Germline V CDR1 and CDR2: LNHDA, SQIVND (reference sequence). CDR3 length: 15 amino acids. V was clipped by 5 bases and J by 5 bases; unmatched bases: 8. This CDR3 reads CASSSGQGQVETQYF. Written as DNA, the CDR3 is TGTGCCAGTAGTTCGGGACAGGGGCAAGTGGAGACCCAGTACTTC.

This clonotype is categorized as medium-sized (0.01 to 0.1%). This CDR3 is CASTGLASHEQFF. In DNA form, the CDR3 reads TGTGCCAGCACCGGACTAGCGTCGCATGAGCAGTTCTTC. The chain is built from TRBV12-3 or TRBV12-4 and TRBJ2-1; 9 nucleotides align to TRBD2. Trimming at V came to 7 bases and at J to 8 bases, leaving 6 bases not matched to a gene. This CDR3 is 13 amino acids long.